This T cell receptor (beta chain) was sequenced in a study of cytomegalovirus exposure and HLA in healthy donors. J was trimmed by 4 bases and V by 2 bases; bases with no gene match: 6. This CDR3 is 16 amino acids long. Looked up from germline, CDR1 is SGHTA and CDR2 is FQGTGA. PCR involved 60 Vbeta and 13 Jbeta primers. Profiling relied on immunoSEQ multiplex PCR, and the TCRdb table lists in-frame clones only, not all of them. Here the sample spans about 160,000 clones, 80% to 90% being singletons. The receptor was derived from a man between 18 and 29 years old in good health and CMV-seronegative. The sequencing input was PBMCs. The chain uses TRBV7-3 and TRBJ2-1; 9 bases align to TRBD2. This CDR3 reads CASSLGALAGYNEQFF. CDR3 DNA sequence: TGTGCCAGCAGCTTAGGAGCCCTAGCGGGGTACAATGAGCAGTTCTTC.